These 9 T cell receptor beta chains were sequenced from one sample in a study of cytomegalovirus exposure and HLA in healthy donors. PCR employed 60 Vbeta and 13 Jbeta primers. Repertoires were generated with immunoSEQ multiplex PCR, while TCRdb's copy carries only in-frame clones and drops some. The table records more than 100,000 clones, approximately 8.9% of them present only once. The specimen was PBMCs. The receptors originated from a woman in her 40s in good health and CMV-seropositive.

V is TRBV7-2 and J is TRBJ1-1; TRBD1 matches at 7 bases. CDR1 is SGHTA, CDR2 FQGNSA, per germline. Losses at the gene ends were 0 bases for V and 11 bases for J; bases not matched to a gene: 6. The CDR3 consists of 13 residues. In DNA form, the CDR3 reads TGTGCCAGCAGCTTAGCCCAGGGGGTGATCGCTTTCTTT. Its translation: CASSLAQGVIAFF.

This chain uses TRBV11-2 with TRBJ2-7; 10 bases agree with TRBD1. Germline trimming cut 2 bases from V and 3 bases from J; bases unmatched to any gene: 1. Germline V gene lookup returns CDR1 SGHAT and CDR2 FQNNGV. The CDR3 totals 14 residues. CDR3 in DNA: TGTGCCAGCAGCTTAAGGGACAGGGGCTACGAGCAGTACTTC. It is translated as CASSLRDRGYEQYF.

In this sample, this clone turned up a few times. The rearrangement links TRBV4-1 to TRBJ2-7; 11 bases are a match to TRBD1. Unmatched junction bases numbered 5, after V lost 2 bases and J lost 2 bases. CDR1 is MGHRA, CDR2 YSYEKL, per germline. The CDR3 extends over 16 amino acids. The DNA of the CDR3 is TGCGCCAGCAGCCAACTCCCGGGACAGGGGGCCTACGAGCAGTACTTC. Translation gives CASSQLPGQGAYEQYF.

This clone was picked up a small number of times. J is TRBJ2-7 and V is TRBV19, with D possibly TRBD1 on 5 matching bases. The germline V gene encodes CDR1 LNHDA and CDR2 SQIVND (reference sequence). V was clipped by 3 bases and J by 1 base, with 7 bases between them. The CDR3 consists of 13 residues. The CDR3 coding sequence is TGTGCCAGTAGTATTAGACAGTCCTACGAGCAGTACTTC. It is translated as CASSIRQSYEQYF. Combining the CDR3 with reference TRBV19 and TRBJ2-7 gives the whole variable domain DGGITQSPKYLFRKEGQNVTLSCEQNLNHDAMYWYRQDPGQGLRLIYYSQIVNDFQKGDIAEGYSVSREKKESFPLTVTSAQKNPTAFYLCASSIRQSYEQYFGPGTRLTVT.

J is TRBJ1-4 and V is TRBV7-8; D uncertain. V gave up 5 bases and J gave up 0 bases, with 19 bases separating them. The CDR3 spans 18 residues. Germline-derived CDR1 and CDR2 are SGHVS and FQNEAQ. CDR3 sequence (DNA): TGTGCCAGCAGCCCTAGGAAGCGGGCGGTTGCAACTAATGAAAAACTGTTTTTT. Its translation: CASSPRKRAVATNEKLFF. Full variable domain (remainder filled in from reference TRBV7-8 and TRBJ1-4): GAGVSQSPRYKVAKRGQDVALRCDPISGHVSLFWYQQALGQGPEFLTYFQNEAQLDKSGLPSDRFFAERPEGSVSTLKIQRTQQEDSAVYLCASSPRKRAVATNEKLFFGSGTQLSVL.

This clone was counted a few times. V is TRBV25-1 and J is TRBJ1-4; tentatively, D is TRBD1 (5 bases). V was clipped by 9 bases and J by 0 bases, with 8 bases between them. The germline V gene encodes CDR1 MGHDK and CDR2 SYGVNS. This CDR3 has 13 amino acids. CDR3 amino acids: CASRQTTNEKLFF. The CDR3 DNA reads as TGTGCCAGTCGACAGACAACTAATGAAAAACTGTTTTTT.

This clone was picked up a small number of times. V and J are TRBV5-1 and TRBJ1-1, with D perhaps TRBD1 (6 bases). This CDR3 contains 16 residues. Trimming pared 4 bases from V and 0 bases from J, leaving 16 bases between. Per the germline V gene, CDR1 is SGHRS and CDR2 is YFSETQ. The CDR3 here is CASSPGQLHMNTEAFF. The CDR3 DNA sequence: TGCGCCAGCAGCCCCGGACAGTTACACATGAACACTGAAGCTTTCTTT.

This clone showed up just a few times. J is TRBJ2-5 and V is TRBV7-3; D perhaps matches TRBD2 (6 bases). CDR3 length equals 13 residues. Germline lookup yields CDR1 SGHTA and CDR2 FQGTGA. Trimming took off 6 bases at V and 5 bases at J, with 13 bases between the two ends. CDR3 residues: CASSRVGGETQYF. In DNA form, the CDR3 reads TGTGCCAGCAGTAGGGTTGGAGGGGAGACCCAGTACTTC.

This clone was picked up a small number of times. The gene calls are TRBV7-2 and TRBJ2-5, with 10 bases lining up with TRBD2. J was trimmed by 1 base and V by 6 bases; bases with no gene match: 2. The CDR3 has 14 amino acids. CDR1 is SGHTA, CDR2 FQGNSA, per germline. This CDR3 reads CASRASGGQETQYF. CDR3 in DNA: TGTGCCAGCAGAGCTAGCGGGGGCCAAGAGACCCAGTACTTC.